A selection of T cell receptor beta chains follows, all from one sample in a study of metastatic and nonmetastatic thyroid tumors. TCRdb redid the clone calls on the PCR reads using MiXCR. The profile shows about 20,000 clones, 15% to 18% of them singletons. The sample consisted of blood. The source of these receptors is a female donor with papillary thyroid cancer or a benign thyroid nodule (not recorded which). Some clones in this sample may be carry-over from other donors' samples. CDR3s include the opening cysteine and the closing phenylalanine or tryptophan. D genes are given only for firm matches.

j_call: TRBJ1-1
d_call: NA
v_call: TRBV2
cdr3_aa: CASSVWPNTEAFF

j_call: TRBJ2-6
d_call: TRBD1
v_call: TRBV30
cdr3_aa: CAWSLLGGANPGANVLTF

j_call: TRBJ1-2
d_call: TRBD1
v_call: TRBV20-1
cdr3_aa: CSARDYSTGWNYGYTF

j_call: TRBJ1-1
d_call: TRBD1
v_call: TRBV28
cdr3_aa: CASREGTGNQNTEAFF

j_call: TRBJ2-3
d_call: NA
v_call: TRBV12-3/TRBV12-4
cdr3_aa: CASGPRGSGGPSTDTQYF

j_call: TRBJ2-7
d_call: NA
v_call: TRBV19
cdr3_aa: CASGALGQDSRDF

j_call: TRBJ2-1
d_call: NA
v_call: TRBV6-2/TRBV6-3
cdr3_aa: CASTLGRDNEQFF

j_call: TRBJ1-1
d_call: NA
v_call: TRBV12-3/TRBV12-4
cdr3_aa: CASHAGRANTEAFF

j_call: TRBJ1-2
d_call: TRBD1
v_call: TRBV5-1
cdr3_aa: CASSYISAGQGTGYTF

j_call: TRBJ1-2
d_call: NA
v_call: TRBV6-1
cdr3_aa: CASSEASGEYGYTF

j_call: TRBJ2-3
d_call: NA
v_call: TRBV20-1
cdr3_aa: CSARDVRGFNSDTQYF

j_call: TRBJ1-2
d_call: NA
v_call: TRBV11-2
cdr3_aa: CASRLGEGYTF

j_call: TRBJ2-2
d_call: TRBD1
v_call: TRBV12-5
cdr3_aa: CASAFGQGIGSGELFF

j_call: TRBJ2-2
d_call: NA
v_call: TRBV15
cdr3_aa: CATSRGEADHTGELFF

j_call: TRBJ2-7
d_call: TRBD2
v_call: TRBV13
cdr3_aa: CASSLAVGYYEQYF

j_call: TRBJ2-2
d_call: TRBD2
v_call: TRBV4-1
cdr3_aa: CASSQPQRGRNTGELFF

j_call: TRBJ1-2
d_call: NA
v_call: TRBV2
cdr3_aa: CASIFGRDYGYTF

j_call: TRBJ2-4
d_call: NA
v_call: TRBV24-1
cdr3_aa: CATRGGAAKNIQYF

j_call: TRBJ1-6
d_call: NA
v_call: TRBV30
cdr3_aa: CAWSVSRSSYNSPLHF

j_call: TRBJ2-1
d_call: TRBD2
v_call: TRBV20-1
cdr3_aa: CSATPGTTFDEQFF

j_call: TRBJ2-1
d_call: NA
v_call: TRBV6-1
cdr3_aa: CASSRGSGSYNEQFF

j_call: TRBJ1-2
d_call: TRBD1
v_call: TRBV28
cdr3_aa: CASSLGGTGGSNYGYTF

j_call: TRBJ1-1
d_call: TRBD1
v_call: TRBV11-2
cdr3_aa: CASSRRPQGAGDTEAFF

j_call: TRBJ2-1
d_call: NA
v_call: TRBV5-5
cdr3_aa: CASSFFSGISSRLAEQFF

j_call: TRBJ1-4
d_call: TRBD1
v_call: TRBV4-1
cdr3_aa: CASSRGQGQGEKLFF

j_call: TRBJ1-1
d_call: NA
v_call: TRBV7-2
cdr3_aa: CASSHGHHEAFF

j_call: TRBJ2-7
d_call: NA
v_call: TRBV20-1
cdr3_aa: CSARAPETYEQYF

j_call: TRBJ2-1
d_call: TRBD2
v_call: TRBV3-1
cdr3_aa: CASSHQGLVTFF

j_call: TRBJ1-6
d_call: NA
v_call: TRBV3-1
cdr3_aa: CASSRVNSPLHF

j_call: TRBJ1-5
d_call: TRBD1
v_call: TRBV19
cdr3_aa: CASTPGTGSSNQPQHF

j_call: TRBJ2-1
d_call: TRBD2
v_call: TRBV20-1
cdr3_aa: CSAKTSGGVSDEQFF

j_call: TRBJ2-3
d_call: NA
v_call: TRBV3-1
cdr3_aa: CASSQEGMRHTQYF

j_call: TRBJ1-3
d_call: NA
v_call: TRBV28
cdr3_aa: CASSFRGSGNTIYF

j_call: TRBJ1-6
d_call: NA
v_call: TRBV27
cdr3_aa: CAGGRDVSSYNSPLHF

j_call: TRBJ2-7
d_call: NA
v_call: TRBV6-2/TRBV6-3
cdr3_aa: CTSSPQDYEQYF

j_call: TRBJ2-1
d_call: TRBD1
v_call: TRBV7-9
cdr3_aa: CASSSGQGEGNEQFF

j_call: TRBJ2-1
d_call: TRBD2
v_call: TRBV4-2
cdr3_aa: CASSQILAGHGDRSYNEQFF

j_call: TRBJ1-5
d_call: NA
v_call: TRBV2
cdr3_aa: CASWEGQPQHF

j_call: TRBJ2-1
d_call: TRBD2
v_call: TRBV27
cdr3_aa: CASSYWGGSYNEQFF

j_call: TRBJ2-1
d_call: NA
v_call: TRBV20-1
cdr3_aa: CSAWSLTEVYNEQFF

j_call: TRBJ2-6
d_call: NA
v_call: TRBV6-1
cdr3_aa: CASSEFPLTGANVLTF

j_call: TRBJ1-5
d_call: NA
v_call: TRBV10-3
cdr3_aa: CAISESGGTSNQPQHF

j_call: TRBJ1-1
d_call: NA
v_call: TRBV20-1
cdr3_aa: CSARWQLNTEAFF

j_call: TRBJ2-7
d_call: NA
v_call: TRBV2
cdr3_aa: CASSGDGSYGQYF

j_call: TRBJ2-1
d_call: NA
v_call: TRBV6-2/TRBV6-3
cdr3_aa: CATTQGNNEQFF

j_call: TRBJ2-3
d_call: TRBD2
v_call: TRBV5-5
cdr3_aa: CASSRTSGRLSDTQYF

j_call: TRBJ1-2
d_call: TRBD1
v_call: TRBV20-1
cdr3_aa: CSAGTGMGYGYTF

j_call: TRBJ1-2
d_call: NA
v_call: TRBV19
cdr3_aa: CASSPPDRINYGYTF

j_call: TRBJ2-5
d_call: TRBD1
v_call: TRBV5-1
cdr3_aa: CASNGGHRDRKETQYF

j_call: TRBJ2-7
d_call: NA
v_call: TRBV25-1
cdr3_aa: CASSEYLVGDEQYF

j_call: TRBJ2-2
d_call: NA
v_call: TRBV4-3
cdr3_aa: CASSQEATSRAGELFF

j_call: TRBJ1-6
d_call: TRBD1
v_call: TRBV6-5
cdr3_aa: CASSYTGVLSPLHF

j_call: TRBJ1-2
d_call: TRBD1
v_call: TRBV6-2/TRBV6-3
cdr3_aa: CASTDRDRGRGYTF

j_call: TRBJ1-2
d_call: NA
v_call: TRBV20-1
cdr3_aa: CSATPASRRANYGYTF

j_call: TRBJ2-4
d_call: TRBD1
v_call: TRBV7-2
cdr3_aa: CASSLGQGADIQYF